This TCR beta chain was identified in a study of cytomegalovirus exposure and HLA in healthy donors. Both 60 Vbeta primers and 13 Jbeta primers went into the PCR. Only in-frame clones appear in the TCRdb table, and some are missing; sequencing was by immunoSEQ multiplex PCR. This table holds tens of thousands of clones. Germline CDR1 and CDR2: LNHDA and SQIVND (reference sequence). V gave up 6 bases and J gave up 1 base; unmatched junction bases: 9. The CDR3 consists of 16 residues. This chain links TRBV19 with TRBJ1-1; TRBD1 matches at 9 bases. This sequence was found in a man between 45 and 60 years old in good health and CMV-seropositive. Sequences were obtained from PBMCs. CDR3 loop: CASRNLPGQGNTEAFF. CDR3 sequence (DNA): TGTGCCAGTAGGAATCTCCCGGGACAGGGGAACACTGAAGCTTTCTTT. Supplemented by reference TRBV19 and TRBJ1-1, the full variable domain reads DGGITQSPKYLFRKEGQNVTLSCEQNLNHDAMYWYRQDPGQGLRLIYYSQIVNDFQKGDIAEGYSVSREKKESFPLTVTSAQKNPTAFYLCASRNLPGQGNTEAFFGQGTRLTVV.